The 31 T cell receptor beta chains presented below share a single source sample, sequenced in a study of long-term antiretroviral therapy in people with HIV. The assay, immunoSEQ v3.0, was run at survey level. Produced via immunoSEQ multiplex PCR; TCRdb's table is partial and in-frame only. The top ten hold around 3.3% of the sample, which has approximately 35,000 clones, around 94% seen once. The specimen comprised unsorted PBMCs, sampled 4.1 years after starting antiretroviral therapy. These receptors originate from a woman aged 50 to 60 with HIV.

The chain employs TRBV5-1 and TRBJ2-7; possibly TRBD2 for D (7 bases). CDR1 and CDR2 from the germline V gene are SGHRS and YFSETQ. V was cut by 0 bases and J by 2 bases, with 12 bases left in between. CDR3 length: 15 residues. This CDR3 reads CASSLAGGGPYEQYF. CDR3 coding DNA: TGCGCCAGCAGCTTGGCAGGCGGGGGCCCCTACGAGCAGTACTTC.

The rearrangement joins TRBV6-1 to TRBJ1-5; TRBD1 is a possible D gene (6 bases). This CDR3 comprises 17 residues. V shed 3 bases and J shed 3 bases, with 18 bases lying between them. The V gene's germline CDR1 is MNHNS and CDR2 SASEGT. Written as DNA, the CDR3 is TGTGCCAGCAGTGAGCTGGGGGGCCGGCTTTTCAATCAGCCCCAGCATTTT. This sequence encodes CASSELGGRLFNQPQHF.

The rearrangement uses TRBV12-5 and TRBJ1-5; 9 bases are a match to TRBD1. V lost 1 base to trimming and J lost 7 bases; unmatched junction nucleotides: 8. From germline, CDR1 is LGHNT and CDR2 FRNRAP. The CDR3 spans 16 residues. The CDR3 DNA is TGTGCTAGTGGTTTGGATACCAAGGACAGGGGACAGCCCCAGCATTTT. It yields the protein CASGLDTKDRGQPQHF.

J is TRBJ1-3 and V is TRBV5-6; D is undetermined. V was clipped by 1 base and J by 1 base, with 3 bases between them. This CDR3 contains 13 residues. Germline CDR1 SGHDT, CDR2 YYEEEE. This chain's CDR3 is CASSLWSGNTIYF. CDR3 bases: TGTGCCAGCAGCTTGTGGTCTGGAAACACCATATATTTT.

The genes are TRBV7-9 and TRBJ1-2; tentatively, D is TRBD1 (6 bases). The CDR3 is 14 amino acids. The V end lost 3 bases, the J end lost 4 bases, and 12 bases lay between the germline ends. Looked up from germline, CDR1 is SEHNR and CDR2 is FQNEAQ (reference sequence). The CDR3 sequence is CASSLASDSYGYTF. CDR3 in DNA: TGTGCCAGCAGCTTGGCGTCGGACAGCTATGGCTACACCTTC.

The chain has TRBV6-5 and TRBJ1-5; possible D gene TRBD1, 6 bases. The CDR3 extends over 15 amino acids. Looked up from germline, CDR1 is MNHEY and CDR2 is SVGAGI. Trimming removed 0 bases at V and 11 bases at J, with 17 bases between. As DNA, the CDR3 is TGTGCCAGCAGTTACTCGGGGACAAAGAAATCGACCCAGCATTTT. As protein: CASSYSGTKKSTQHF.

The chain is built from TRBV19 and TRBJ2-5; 8 bases line up with TRBD2. The CDR3 length is 14 residues. The J segment lost 4 bases and the V segment lost 8 bases, leaving 9 bases of the junction unmatched. Germline CDR1 is LNHDA and CDR2 is SQIVND (reference sequence). The CDR3 DNA reads TGTGCCAGTCTCGGGGGGGCGAAGGGAGAGACCCAGTACTTC. Translating gives CASLGGAKGETQYF.

Only one count was recorded for this clone. The V gene is TRBV19, the J gene TRBJ2-1; TRBD1 matches 7 bases. The CDR3 has 15 amino acids. V dropped 5 bases and J dropped 6; count of bases not matched to a gene: 10. Germline loops: CDR1 LNHDA, CDR2 SQIVND (reference sequence). The CDR3 reads CASSFLGGPSNEQFF. The CDR3 DNA reads as TGTGCCAGTAGTTTCCTAGGGGGCCCGAGCAATGAGCAGTTCTTC.

This sequence joins TRBV10-2 and TRBJ1-6; tentative D call: TRBD1 (5 bases). CDR1 and CDR2 from the germline V gene are WSHSY and SAAADI. Deletions cut 0 bases from V and 10 bases from J, with 10 bases between. The CDR3 length is 14 residues. The CDR3 spells CASSESRGLSPLHF. DNA for the CDR3: TGCGCCAGCAGTGAGTCGCGGGGACTCTCACCCCTCCACTTT.

The chain joins TRBV2 to TRBJ2-3, with D perhaps TRBD1 (5 bases). This CDR3 contains 13 residues. The germline gives CDR1 SNHLY, CDR2 FYNNEI. V lost 2 bases and J 8 bases, leaving 11 bases between the germline ends. The CDR3, as DNA: TGTGCCAGCAGTGAACAGGGAATGCTTACGCAGTATTTT. Amino acid sequence: CASSEQGMLTQYF.

The chain is built from TRBV5-5 and TRBJ1-3; D ambiguous. Trimming stripped 0 bases from V and 0 bases from J, with 7 bases between. Germline V CDR1 and CDR2: SGHKS, YYEKEE (reference sequence). The CDR3 is 15 residues long. As DNA, the CDR3 is TGTGCCAGCAGCTTGGTACCAGGCTCTGGAAACACCATATATTTT. Protein sequence: CASSLVPGSGNTIYF.

This rearrangement joins TRBV11-2 to TRBJ1-1; D gene ambiguous. Trimming shortened V by 5 bases and J by 0 bases, and 10 bases separated the two germline ends. Germline V gives CDR1 SGHAT, CDR2 FQNNGV. The CDR3 runs to 14 residues. CDR3 sequence reads: CASSPIAMNTEAFF. CDR3 DNA: TGTGCCAGCAGCCCTATCGCTATGAACACTGAAGCTTTCTTT.

The chain uses TRBV11-2 and TRBJ2-1; TRBD1 might be the D (6 bases). Germline V lookup: CDR1 SGHAT, CDR2 FQNNGV. The CDR3 has 15 amino acids. Trimming removed 5 bases at V and 5 bases at J, with 16 bases between. CDR3 sequence (DNA): TGTGCCAGCAGCCCCCGGCGGTGGGACAACAATGAGCAGTTCTTC. Its protein is CASSPRRWDNNEQFF. Together with reference TRBV11-2 and TRBJ2-1, the CDR3 gives the full variable domain: EAGVAQSPRYKIIEKRQSVAFWCNPISGHATLYWYQQILGQGPKLLIQFQNNGVVDDSQLPKDRFSAERLKGVDSTLKIQPAKLEDSAVYLCASSPRRWDNNEQFFGPGTRLTVL.

J is TRBJ1-5 and V is TRBV27, with 10 nucleotides matching TRBD1. Germline V gene data show CDR1 as MNHEY and CDR2 as SMNVEV (reference sequence). The V and J ends lost 4 bases and 1 base, in that order; junction bases with no gene match: 1. The CDR3 contains 15 residues. The CDR3 coding sequence is TGTGCCAGCAGTTGGACAGGGGGAAGCAATCAGCCCCAGCATTTT. Translating gives CASSWTGGSNQPQHF.

The CDR3 DNA reads TGTGCCAGCTCACCTCTGGTGCTGGGCACTGAAGCTTTCTTT. Translated, it gives CASSPLVLGTEAFF. The V call is TRBV18, the J call TRBJ1-1, with D uncertain. The CDR3 length is 14 residues. CDR1 and CDR2 from the germline V gene are KGHSH and LQKENI. V was clipped by 3 bases and J by 4 bases, with 12 bases between them.

This chain uses TRBV6-5 with TRBJ1-2; D is undetermined. The CDR3 has 15 residues. CDR1 MNHEY and CDR2 SVGAGI come from the germline V gene. V lost 5 bases and J lost 4, with 17 bases in between. The DNA for the CDR3 is TGTGCCAGCAGTACCCAGTGGGGTCTTGGCTATGGCTACACCTTC. Translated, it gives CASSTQWGLGYGYTF.

This chain uses TRBV7-3 with TRBJ2-1; 10 bases are a match to TRBD1. The CDR3 runs 15 residues. Germline V CDR1 and CDR2: SGHTA, FQGTGA. V shed 1 base, J shed 6 bases, and the junction held 3 bases outside the gene matches. CDR3 coding DNA: TGTGCCAGCAGCTTAATGGGGACAGGGGCCAATGAGCAGTTCTTC. It specifies CASSLMGTGANEQFF.

DNA for the CDR3: TGTGCCAGCAGCACGAATTCGAACACTGAAGCTTTCTTT. Translated: CASSTNSNTEAFF. The rearrangement uses TRBV2 and TRBJ1-1; D unresolved. Germline CDR1 SNHLY, CDR2 FYNNEI. V was shortened by 6 bases and J by 1 base, with 9 bases between the two germline ends. This CDR3 region has 13 residues.

The V and J genes are TRBV30 and TRBJ2-4; TRBD2 might be the D (6 bases). The CDR3 loop spans 13 amino acids. Germline values: CDR1 GTSNPN, CDR2 SVGIG (reference sequence). V was pared by 2 bases and J by 6 bases, with 11 bases between. The CDR3, as DNA: TGTGCCTGGAGTCTTAGGGGAGGAAACATTCAGTACTTC. This sequence encodes CAWSLRGGNIQYF. Filled out from reference TRBV30 and TRBJ2-4, the complete variable domain reads SQTIHQWPATLVQPVGSPLSLECTVEGTSNPNLYWYRQAAGRGLQLLFYSVGIGQISSEVPQNLSASRPQDRQFILSSKKLLLSDSGFYLCAWSLRGGNIQYFGAGTRLSVL.

The chain has TRBV7-9 and TRBJ1-1; D gene uncertain. Germline V lookup: CDR1 SEHNR, CDR2 FQNEAQ (reference sequence). Trimming shortened V by 5 bases and J by 2 bases, and 15 bases separated the two germline ends. The CDR3 is 15 amino acids. This CDR3 is CASSPTGISNTEAFF. The DNA for the CDR3 is TGTGCCAGCAGCCCGACGGGCATCTCAAACACTGAAGCTTTCTTT.

This rearrangement joins TRBV10-3 to TRBJ2-2; 9 positions agree with TRBD2. V was pared by 2 bases and J by 0 bases, with 4 bases of the junction left unmatched. The germline V gene encodes CDR1 ENHRY and CDR2 SYGVKD. The CDR3 has 17 residues. The CDR3: CAISERSGGTNTGELFF. The CDR3 coding sequence is TGTGCCATCAGTGAGAGGAGCGGGGGGACGAACACCGGGGAGCTGTTTTTT.

The chain combines TRBV5-3 with TRBJ2-3; D gene ambiguous. TRBV5-3 has ORF status, its function being uncertain. The CDR3 totals 15 residues. The V and J ends lost 0 bases and 4 bases respectively, with 12 bases between them. The CDR3 nucleotides read TGTGCCAGAAGCTTGGGGGATAGGAGTGCAGATACGCAGTATTTT. This translates into CARSLGDRSADTQYF.

This clone was seen only a few times. V gene TRBV6-5 combines with J gene TRBJ2-3; 7 nucleotides align to TRBD2. This CDR3 has 15 amino acids. The germline V gene has CDR1 MNHEY and CDR2 SVGAGI. The junction had 3 bases not matched to a gene; V was cut back by 1 base and J by 2 bases. CDR3 amino acids: CASSYFRGDTDTQYF. The CDR3 bases are TGTGCCAGCAGTTACTTCCGGGGGGACACAGATACGCAGTATTTT.

The chain links TRBV5-4 to TRBJ2-5; D gene ambiguous. The J call may be mistaken, given a closer DNA end match to TRBJ2-7. CDR3 size: 14 residues. CDR1 SGHNT and CDR2 YYREEE come from the germline V gene (reference sequence). CDR3 amino acids: CASSFTRSSYEQYF. CDR3 bases: TGTGCCAGCAGCTTTACACGGAGCTCCTACGAGCAGTACTTC.

The CDR3 loop is CAWSPGPYNEQFF. The CDR3 coding sequence is TGTGCCTGGAGTCCCGGGCCCTACAATGAGCAGTTCTTC. This sequence joins TRBV30 and TRBJ2-1; D unresolved. This CDR3 comprises 13 residues. Trimming removed 2 bases from V and 2 bases from J, with 7 bases in between. Per the germline V gene, CDR1 is GTSNPN and CDR2 is SVGIG (reference sequence).

This clone turned up a few times. The chain employs TRBV5-1 and TRBJ2-1; 8 bases fit TRBD2. The V and J ends lost 4 bases and 1 base, in that order; junction bases with no gene match: 1. CDR3 length: 14 amino acids. Germline CDR1 reads SGHRS; CDR2 reads YFSETQ. The CDR3 here is CASSRGGSYNEQFF. The CDR3 nucleotides are TGCGCCAGCAGCCGGGGGGGATCCTACAATGAGCAGTTCTTC.

The CDR3 is CASSLSPGIEAFF. The CDR3 DNA sequence: TGTGCCAGCAGTTTAAGTCCGGGAATTGAAGCTTTCTTT. The chain joins TRBV27 to TRBJ1-1; unclear D gene. The CDR3 runs to 13 residues. Trimming removed 2 bases from V and 7 bases from J, with 11 bases in between. CDR1 and CDR2 from the germline V gene are MNHEY and SMNVEV (reference sequence).

This sequence joins TRBV6-6 and TRBJ1-1; a possible D gene is TRBD1 (5 bases). The V gene lost 1 base and the J gene lost 5 bases, with 11 bases spanning the gap. The germline V gene encodes CDR1 MNHNY and CDR2 SVGAGI (reference sequence). The CDR3 has 14 amino acids. CDR3 sequence: CASSYLPEGTEAFF. The CDR3 DNA is TGTGCCAGCAGTTACTTACCTGAGGGGACTGAAGCTTTCTTT.

This sequence joins TRBV29-1 and TRBJ2-7; D remains ambiguous. V lost 4 bases, J lost 2 bases, and 12 bases lay in between. CDR1 SQVTM and CDR2 ANQGSEA come from the germline V gene. The CDR3 is 13 amino acids. DNA for the CDR3: TGCAGCGTTGGAGGTTTCAATACCTACGAGCAGTACTTC. Residues: CSVGGFNTYEQYF.

This rearrangement joins TRBV19 to TRBJ1-6; 8 bases agree with TRBD1. The V segment lost 3 bases and the J segment 7 bases; nucleotides outside the gene matches: 11. The germline gives CDR1 LNHDA, CDR2 SQIVND (reference sequence). The CDR3 has 17 residues. CDR3 nucleotides: TGTGCCAGTAGTATCATGGGCGGGACAGGAGGAAATTCACCCCTCCACTTT. Translation gives CASSIMGGTGGNSPLHF.

The chain is built from TRBV5-6 and TRBJ2-3; TRBD2 matches 7 bases. The CDR3 has 15 residues. Germline-derived CDR1 and CDR2 are SGHDT and YYEEEE. J gave up 6 bases and V 5 bases, and 12 bases lay outside the gene matches. The CDR3 DNA sequence: TGTGCCAGCAGGTGGGCCCTAAGCGGGGTTGATACGCAGTATTTT. It is translated as CASRWALSGVDTQYF.